These 20 T cell receptor beta chains were all obtained from the same sample, sequenced in a study of neurological immune-mediated disorders. TCRdb independently ran MiXCR on the 5' RACE reads; one entry per CDR3 protein. The sample shows under 85,000 distinct CDR3 sequences, under 13% of them seen only once. What was sequenced was PBMCs. Source of these receptors: a man between 40 and 49 years old in good health.

In its sample, this clonotype was seen many times. V usage is TRBV5-1 and J usage is TRBJ2-3, with 7 bases fitting TRBD1. CDR3 length: 15 residues. The V segment lost 4 bases and the J segment 0 bases; nucleotides outside the gene matches: 5. Germline-derived CDR1 and CDR2 are SGHRS and YFSETQ. The CDR3 loop is CASSPMTGSTDTQYF. The CDR3 DNA follows: TGCGCCAGCAGCCCTATGACAGGGAGCACAGATACGCAGTATTTT.

This chain links TRBV15 with TRBJ1-4, with a possible D match to TRBD1 (6 bases). V was clipped by 0 bases and J by 7 bases, with 27 bases between them. This CDR3 is built from 20 residues. Per the germline V gene, CDR1 is LNHNV and CDR2 is YYDKDF (reference sequence). The CDR3 spells CATSRDLRPPRGRGGEKLFF. In nucleotides, the CDR3 is TGTGCCACCAGCAGAGATCTCCGTCCCCCTAGGGGCAGAGGGGGTGAAAAACTGTTTTTT. Based on the CDR3 plus reference TRBV15 and TRBJ1-4, the full variable domain is DAMVIQNPRYQVTQFGKPVTLSCSQTLNHNVMYWYQQKSSQAPKLLFHYYDKDFNNEADTPDNFQSRRPNTSFCFLDIRSPGLGDTAMYLCATSRDLRPPRGRGGEKLFFGSGTQLSVL.

This clonotype was seen ten or more times. The CDR3: CASSQDREGLAGGIDTQYF. The CDR3 DNA reads TGTGCCAGCAGCCAAGATCGGGAGGGACTAGCGGGAGGTATAGATACGCAGTATTTT. The gene calls are TRBV4-2 and TRBJ2-3; TRBD2 agrees at 15 bases. Germline CDR1 LGHNA, CDR2 YNFKEQ. After removal of 0 bases from V and 5 bases from J, the junction contained 9 bases not matched to a gene. This CDR3 is built from 19 residues.

This clonotype occurred many times. This chain links TRBV29-1 with TRBJ2-5; D gene uncertain. The CDR3 spans 13 residues. Germline lookup yields CDR1 SQVTM and CDR2 ANQGSEA. Trimming took 4 bases from V and 0 from J, leaving 9 bases between them. The CDR3 loop is CSVGRTNQETQYF. The CDR3 DNA reads as TGCAGCGTTGGGCGGACCAACCAAGAGACCCAGTACTTC. Supplemented by reference TRBV29-1 and TRBJ2-5, the full variable domain reads SAVISQKPSRDICQRGTSLTIQCQVDSQVTMMFWYRQQPGQSLTLIATANQGSEATYESGFVIDKFPISRPNLTFSTLTVSNMSPEDSSIYLCSVGRTNQETQYFGPGTRLLVL.

At least ten counts were recorded for this clonotype. CDR3 coding DNA: TGCGCCAGCAGCTTTTTATATACGAACACCGGGGAGCTGTTTTTT. Translated, it gives CASSFLYTNTGELFF. The rearrangement joins TRBV5-1 to TRBJ2-2; D is undetermined. The CDR3 runs 15 residues. V shed 2 bases and J shed 0 bases, with 8 bases lying between them. Germline V gives CDR1 SGHRS, CDR2 YFSETQ.

Concerning this clonotype itself: This likely comes from a read error, as the CDR3 has no conserved phenylalanine or tryptophan at its end. V is TRBV25-1 and J is TRBJ2-5; either TRBD1 or TRBD2 may supply D (6 bases each). CDR1 and CDR2 (germline): MGHDK, SYGVNS. The CDR3 loop spans 12 amino acids. The V gene lost 7 bases and the J gene lost 5 bases, with 11 bases spanning the gap. The CDR3 DNA reads TGTGCCAGCACGAGAGGGGGGGAGACCCAGTACTTA. This sequence encodes CASTRGGETQYL.

This clonotype has ten or more counts. This chain links TRBV9 with TRBJ2-3, with a possible D match to TRBD2 (6 bases). V dropped 3 bases and J dropped 1 base, with 18 bases sitting between them. Germline CDR1 and CDR2: SGDLS and YYNGEE. The CDR3 runs 17 residues. CDR3 loop: CASSGTLAETRTDTQYF. CDR3 nucleotide sequence: TGTGCCAGCAGCGGAACATTAGCGGAAACTCGCACAGATACGCAGTATTTT.

This clonotype was recorded at least ten times. The V gene is TRBV18, the J gene TRBJ2-3; D gene ambiguous. CDR1 and CDR2 from the germline V gene are KGHSH and LQKENI. The CDR3 has 16 residues. Trimming pared 3 bases from V and 5 bases from J, leaving 18 bases between. The CDR3 DNA reads as TGTGCCAGCTCACCGCCCCTGGACGTTGTCGTAGATACGCAGTATTTT. Translating it yields CASSPPLDVVVDTQYF.

This clonotype was seen ten or more times. CDR3 DNA sequence: TGTGCCAGCAGCTCCACCAGGGGAAATGGCTACACCTTC. Translated, it gives CASSSTRGNGYTF. This chain links TRBV7-9 with TRBJ1-2, with a weak D call TRBD1 (6 bases). The germline V gene has CDR1 SEHNR and CDR2 FQNEAQ (reference sequence). Trimming left V 4 bases short and J 6 bases short, with 12 bases between. The CDR3 spans 13 residues.

CDR3 nucleotides: TGTGCCAGCAGCCACGGACAGGGAGACAATGAGCAGTTCTTC. Its protein product is CASSHGQGDNEQFF. J is TRBJ2-1 and V is TRBV5-6; 8 bases are shared with TRBD1. CDR3 size: 14 residues. Germline CDR1 reads SGHDT; CDR2 reads YYEEEE. After removal of 4 bases from V and 5 bases from J, the junction contained 5 bases not matched to a gene.

This clonotype was seen at least ten times. V gene TRBV5-1 combines with J gene TRBJ2-7; possibly TRBD1 or TRBD2 for D (5 bases each). The CDR3 covers 15 residues. Per germline, CDR1 SGHRS and CDR2 YFSETQ. The V and J ends lost 2 bases and 2 bases respectively, with 14 bases between them. The CDR3 nucleotides are TGCGCCAGCAGCTTTCCCGGGACGGATACCTACGAGCAGTACTTC. As protein: CASSFPGTDTYEQYF.

This clonotype was detected ten times or more. The J gene is TRBJ2-5, the V gene TRBV2; D not certain. CDR1 and CDR2 (germline): SNHLY, FYNNEI. V lost 6 bases and J 7 bases, leaving 9 bases between the germline ends. The CDR3 totals 11 residues. The CDR3 DNA reads TGTGCCAGCAGGAGTCGAGGGACCCAGTACTTC. As protein: CASRSRGTQYF. Complete variable domain (other parts from reference TRBV2 and TRBJ2-5): EPEVTQTPSHQVTQMGQEVILRCVPISNHLYFYWYRQILGQKVEFLVSFYNNEISEKSEIFDDQFSVERPDGSNFTLKIRSTKLEDSAMYFCASRSRGTQYFGPGTRLLVL.

In this sample, this clonotype turned up many times. The V and J genes are TRBV5-1 and TRBJ2-1, with 7 bases matching TRBD2. Losses at the gene ends were 0 bases for V and 8 bases for J; bases not matched to a gene: 14. The germline CDR1 and CDR2 sequences are SGHRS and YFSETQ. There are 17 residues in the CDR3. The CDR3 protein is CASSLETASGRWDEQFF. CDR3 DNA: TGCGCCAGCAGCTTGGAGACCGCTAGCGGCCGATGGGATGAGCAGTTCTTC.

This clonotype was seen repeatedly, ten times or more. The V gene is TRBV9, the J gene TRBJ2-5; D remains ambiguous. V lost 4 bases and J 5 bases, leaving 12 bases between the germline ends. The CDR3 consists of 13 residues. Germline V gene lookup returns CDR1 SGDLS and CDR2 YYNGEE. The CDR3 region has the DNA TGTGCCAGCAGCTCCTCGGCCGGGGAGACCCAGTACTTC. Its translation is CASSSSAGETQYF.

This clonotype was seen repeatedly, ten times or more. V usage is TRBV5-1 and J usage is TRBJ2-7; 8 nucleotides agree with TRBD1. This CDR3 region has 16 residues. With V trimmed by 4 bases and J by 7 bases, 16 bases remained unmatched. The germline V gene has CDR1 SGHRS and CDR2 YFSETQ. CDR3 region: CASSGGGTGGDKEQYF. CDR3 bases: TGCGCCAGCAGCGGGGGCGGGACAGGAGGAGATAAGGAGCAGTACTTC.

Ten or more counts support this clonotype. This sequence joins TRBV2 and TRBJ2-1; possible D gene TRBD2, 7 bases. V lost 5 bases and J lost 5, with 13 bases in between. Looked up from germline, CDR1 is SNHLY and CDR2 is FYNNEI. The length of the CDR3 is 14 residues. CDR3 sequence (DNA): TGTGCCAGCAGTCGCGGGGGCCTACACAATGAGCAGTTCTTC. Translation: CASSRGGLHNEQFF.

The chain combines TRBV12-3 or TRBV12-4 with TRBJ2-1; possible D gene TRBD2, 5 bases. Trimming left V 1 base short and J 9 bases short, with 16 bases between. This CDR3 is built from 15 residues. The CDR3 spells CASSLDTGKVAEQFF. CDR3 coding DNA: TGTGCCAGCAGTTTAGATACGGGAAAGGTTGCTGAGCAGTTCTTC.

The rearrangement links TRBV28 to TRBJ2-3; unclear D gene. V lost 4 bases, J lost 8 bases, and 10 bases lay in between. This CDR3 is 12 amino acids long. Germline CDR1 reads MDHEN; CDR2 reads SYDVKM. CDR3 DNA: TGTGCCAGCAGTTCCCGTAATCCTACGCAGTATTTT. Translated, it gives CASSSRNPTQYF.

This clonotype was observed at least ten times. The chain is built from TRBV6-2 or TRBV6-3 and TRBJ2-7, with a tentative D call TRBD1 (5 bases). Germline values: CDR1 MNHEY, CDR2 SVGEGT. CDR3 size: 13 residues. V lost 2 bases, J lost 3 bases, and 8 bases lay in between. CDR3 in DNA: TGTGCCAGCAGTTACGACAGATTCTACGAGCAGTACTTC. Residues: CASSYDRFYEQYF.

This chain links TRBV2 with TRBJ2-5; D may match TRBD1 or TRBD2 (6 bases each). This CDR3 region has 13 residues. V was clipped by 10 bases and J by 5 bases, with 17 bases between them. Germline V gene lookup returns CDR1 SNHLY and CDR2 FYNNEI. As DNA, the CDR3 is TGTGCCAACAAACAGGGACTTGGGGAGACCCAGTACTTC. Translation gives CANKQGLGETQYF.